The source of this T cell receptor beta chain is a study of T cell repertoires in cytomegalovirus infection. The overall study: Through public TCR beta signatures, both CMV infection and matching HLA type were indicated. Study results and caveats: Dominant in the ex vivo response were TCR beta clonotypes restricted by HLA-C and specific for CMV. Summed public TCR beta family frequency identified CMV carriers bearing the relevant HLA.

This clonotype has a count of ten or more. Its antigen is unidentified. The CDR3 length is 15 residues. Germline V CDR1 and CDR2: MNHEY, SMNVEV (reference sequence). V lost 2 bases and J lost 4, with 12 bases in between. TCRdb analysed the reads with MiXCR anew, one entry per CDR3 protein. In the table there are roughly 240,000 distinct CDR3 sequences, 6.5% of which are singletons. The origin of this receptor is a human donor in good health (CMV status not recorded). Some clones in this sample may be carry-over from other donors' samples. The sequenced sample consisted of PBMCs. The chain joins TRBV27 to TRBJ2-1; possible D gene TRBD1, 6 bases. CDR3 loop: CASSLLQGQYNEQFF. For the CDR3, the DNA is TGTGCCAGCAGTTTACTCCAGGGGCAGTACAATGAGCAGTTCTTC.